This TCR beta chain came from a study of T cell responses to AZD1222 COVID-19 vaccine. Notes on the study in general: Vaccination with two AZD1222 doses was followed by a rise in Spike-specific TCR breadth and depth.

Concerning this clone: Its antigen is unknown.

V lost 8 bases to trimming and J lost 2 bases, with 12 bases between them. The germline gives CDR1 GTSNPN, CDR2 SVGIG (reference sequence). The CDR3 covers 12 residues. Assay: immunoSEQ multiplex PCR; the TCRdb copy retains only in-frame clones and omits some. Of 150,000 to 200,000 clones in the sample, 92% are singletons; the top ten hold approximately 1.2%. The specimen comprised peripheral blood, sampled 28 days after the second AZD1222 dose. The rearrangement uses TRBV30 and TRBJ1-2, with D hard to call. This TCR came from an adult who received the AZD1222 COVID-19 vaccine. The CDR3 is CAERGGNYGYTF. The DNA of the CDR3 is TGTGCCGAGAGAGGTGGGAACTATGGCTACACCTTC.